The subject of this entry is one T cell receptor (beta chain). Its antigen remains unidentified. No much larger clonotype is one base removed from it; base qualities were not supplied. RNA was extracted using the RNeasy kit, and roughly 0.5 to 1 microgram was reverse transcribed with random hexamers. TCR beta CDR3 regions were amplified with the immunoSEQ multiplex PCR assay covering 54 Vbeta and 13 Jbeta segments. Bias from PCR amplification was corrected by using a synthetic template baseline for primer optimization and for computational correction. Processing in the source paper ran as follows. Reads were annotated to V, D and J genes according to IMGT and were analyzed with immunoSEQ Analyzer, with only productive sequences retained. Clonality was calculated as one minus the Shannon entropy normalized by log2 of the number of productive unique sequences. For each patient and control, public and private clones were evaluated among the 100 most prevalent clones. Susac-specific clones were defined as absent from healthy and MS cohorts, 850 to 1,300 published viral clones and other ImmuneACCESS disease sequences. TCRdb itself trimmed the public reads at Q25 with fastp, ran MiXCR and retained productive beta chains. Each CDR3 protein appears once, grouped with its most common genes and DNA. The V and J calls were determined by TCRdb, not by the authors. Present in this sample are some 110,000 distinct CDR3 sequences, roughly 95% of which were seen just once. The leading ten clones occupy roughly 0.13% of the sample.

Peripheral blood CD8+ and CD4+ T cells from healthy donors, Susac syndrome patients and multiple sclerosis patients were profiled by high-throughput TCR beta sequencing. The Susac syndrome patients fulfilled recently defined diagnostic criteria for either definite or probable disease. Bulk CD8+ and CD4+ T cells were purified magnetically by negative isolation, whereas CD8+ TEMRA cells were enriched by FACS. Blood was drawn into EDTA tubes, processed within 24 hours, and PBMCs were isolated by density gradient centrifugation. PBMCs intended for TCR sequencing were cryopreserved in liquid nitrogen and were subsequently thawed in a 37 degrees C water bath. The sorted or isolated CD4+, CD8+ and CD8+ TEMRA cells reached a purity of at least 90%. The data are from a study of CD8 T cells in Susac syndrome (dated by TCRdb to between 2018 and 2020). Notes on the research overall: Among the sequenced Susac syndrome patients, 5 or 6 had clinically active disease and under ten were in clinical remission. At the time of blood withdrawal, Susac syndrome patients were either therapy-naive, taking corticosteroids (with some also receiving IVIg), or on IVIg alone. Repertoire sequencing was used to test whether CD8+ T cell activation and differentiation in Susac syndrome was antigen driven.

What the study reported, not specific to this receptor: The study acknowledged that relatively few individuals were included in the TCR sequencing and HLA analysis. No clonal expansion was detected in the CD4+ T cell repertoire of Susac syndrome patients.

This clonotype was sampled from a human donor with Susac syndrome. Sequenced input: CD4+ T cells from PBMCs.

In nucleotide form, the sequence is TGCAGTGCTCCCCGGGACCTCATGAACACTGAAGCTTTCTTT. This encodes CSAPRDLMNTEAFF. This receptor chain uses TRBV20-1 and TRBJ1-1; matching of 5 bases hints at TRBD1 as the D gene. CDR1 and CDR2, looked up from the germline V gene (reference sequence), are DFQATT and SNEGSKA. The CDR3 covers 14 residues, taking in both the cysteine and the phenylalanine. Left in the record is the CDR3 DNA by itself, 42 bases read in frame from the first base. V loses 5 bases of germline sequence and J loses 0 bases, and the interval between the two ends is 13 bases.